The next 5 T cell receptor beta chains were all read from a single sample in a study of CD8 T cells in Susac syndrome. Reverse transcription used roughly 0.45 to 1 ug RNA and random hexamers. Via MiXCR, TCRdb re-called the immunoSEQ multiplex PCR reads, giving one row per CDR3 protein. The sample contains under 250,000 distinct CDR3 sequences, approximately 94% of which appear only once. Sequencing was done on a sample of CD4+ T cells from PBMCs. The receptors derive from a human donor with Susac syndrome.

This chain joins TRBV24-1 and TRBJ1-1; D remains ambiguous. Per germline, CDR1 KGHDR and CDR2 SFDVKD. The ends were cut back, 3 bases at V and 10 bases at J, with 17 bases in the middle. The CDR3 runs 14 residues. In nucleotides, the CDR3 is TGTGCCACCAGTGATCCGGGAGGAGGGATGGGAGCTTTCTTT. The encoded protein is CATSDPGGGMGAFF.

This clonotype has just one count. The chain carries TRBV20-1 and TRBJ1-1; the D gene is possibly TRBD1 (6 bases). V was clipped by 6 bases and J by 8 bases, with 16 bases between them. The CDR3 has 12 residues. Germline-derived CDR1 and CDR2 are DFQATT and SNEGSKA (reference sequence). The CDR3 bases are TGCAGTGCCGATGACAGGAAAAGGGAAGCTTTCTTT. Translating gives CSADDRKREAFF.

The chain combines TRBV14 with TRBJ1-2; 7 bases are a match to TRBD1. Germline assignment: CDR1 SGHDN and CDR2 FVKESK. The length of the CDR3 is 17 residues. The V gene end was trimmed by 0 bases and the J gene end by 1 base; junction bases not matched to a gene: 8. CDR3 nucleotides: TGTGCCAGCAGCCAAGATCCGGACAGGACCATTAACTATGGCTACACCTTC. Its translation: CASSQDPDRTINYGYTF.

The rearrangement uses TRBV20-1 and TRBJ1-3; a weak D match, TRBD1 (5 bases). The CDR3 contains 17 residues. Germline V lookup: CDR1 DFQATT, CDR2 SNEGSKA (reference sequence). Trimming stripped 0 bases from V and 2 bases from J, with 17 bases between. The CDR3 sequence is CSARDGKTTGTGNTIYF. The CDR3 region has the DNA TGCAGTGCTAGAGATGGGAAGACCACAGGTACTGGAAACACCATATATTTT.

The V and J genes are TRBV12-3 or TRBV12-4 and TRBJ2-7; unclear D gene. V was cut by 6 bases and J by 1 base, with 16 bases left in between. The CDR3 is 15 amino acids. The CDR3 bases are TGTGCCAGCAGGAACAGCCGGCTACTTTCCTACGAGCAGTACTTC. The encoded protein is CASRNSRLLSYEQYF.